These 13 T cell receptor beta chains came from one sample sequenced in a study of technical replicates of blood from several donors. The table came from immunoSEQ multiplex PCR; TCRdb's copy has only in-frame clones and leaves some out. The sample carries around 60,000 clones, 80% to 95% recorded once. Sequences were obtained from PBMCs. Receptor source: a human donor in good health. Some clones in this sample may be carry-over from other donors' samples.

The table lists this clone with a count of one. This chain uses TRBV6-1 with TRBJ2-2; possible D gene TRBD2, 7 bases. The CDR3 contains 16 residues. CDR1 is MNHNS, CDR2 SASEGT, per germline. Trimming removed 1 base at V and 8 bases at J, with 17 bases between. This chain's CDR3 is CASSEVVVGGAGELFF. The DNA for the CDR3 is TGTGCCAGCAGTGAAGTCGTAGTGGGGGGGGCTGGGGAGCTGTTTTTT.

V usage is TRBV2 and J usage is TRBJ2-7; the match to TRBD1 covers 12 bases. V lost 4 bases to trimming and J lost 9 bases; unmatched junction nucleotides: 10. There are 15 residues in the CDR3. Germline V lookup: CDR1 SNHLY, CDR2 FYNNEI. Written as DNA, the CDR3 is TGTGCCAGCAGTGTAGAACGGGACAGGGGGCCAGGGCAGTACTTC. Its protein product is CASSVERDRGPGQYF.

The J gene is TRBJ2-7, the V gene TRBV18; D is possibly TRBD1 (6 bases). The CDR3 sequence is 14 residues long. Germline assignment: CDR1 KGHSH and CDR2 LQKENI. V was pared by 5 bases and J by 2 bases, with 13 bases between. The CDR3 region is CASSFRQAPYEQYF. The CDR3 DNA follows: TGTGCCAGCTCATTCCGACAGGCCCCCTACGAGCAGTACTTC. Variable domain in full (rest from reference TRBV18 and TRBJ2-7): NAGVMQNPRHLVRRRGQEARLRCSPMKGHSHVYWYRQLPEEGLKFMVYLQKENIIDESGMPKERFSAEFPKEGPSILRIQQVVRGDSAAYFCASSFRQAPYEQYFGPGTRLTVT.

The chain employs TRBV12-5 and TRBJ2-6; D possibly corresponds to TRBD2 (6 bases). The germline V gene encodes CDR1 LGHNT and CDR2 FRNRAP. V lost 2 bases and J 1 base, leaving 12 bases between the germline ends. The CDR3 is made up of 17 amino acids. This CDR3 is CASGLYWRESGANVLTF. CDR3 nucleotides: TGTGCTAGTGGTTTGTACTGGAGGGAGTCTGGGGCCAACGTCCTGACTTTC. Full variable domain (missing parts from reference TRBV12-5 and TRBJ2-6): DARVTQTPRHKVTEMGQEVTMRCQPILGHNTVFWYRQTMMQGLELLAYFRNRAPLDDSGMPKDRFSAEMPDATLATLKIQPSEPRDSAVYFCASGLYWRESGANVLTFGAGSRLTVL.

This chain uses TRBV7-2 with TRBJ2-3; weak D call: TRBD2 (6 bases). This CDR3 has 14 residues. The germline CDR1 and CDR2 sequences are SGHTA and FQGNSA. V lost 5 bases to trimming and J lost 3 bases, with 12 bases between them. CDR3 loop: CASSTGLFTDTQYF. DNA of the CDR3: TGTGCCAGCAGCACGGGACTCTTTACAGATACGCAGTATTTT.

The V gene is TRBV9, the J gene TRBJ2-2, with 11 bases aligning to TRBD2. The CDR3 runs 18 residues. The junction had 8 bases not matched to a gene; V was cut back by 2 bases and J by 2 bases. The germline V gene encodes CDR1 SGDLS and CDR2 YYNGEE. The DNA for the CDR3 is TGTGCCAGCAGCGTCCAAACTCGACTAGCGGGAAACACCGGGGAGCTGTTTTTT. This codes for CASSVQTRLAGNTGELFF.

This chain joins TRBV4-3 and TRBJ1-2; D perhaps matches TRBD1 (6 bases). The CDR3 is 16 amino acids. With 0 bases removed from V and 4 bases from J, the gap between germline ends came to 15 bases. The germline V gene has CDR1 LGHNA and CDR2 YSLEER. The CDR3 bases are TGCGCCAGCAGCCAAGACGCCAGGGGTCGGGGCTATGGCTACACCTTC. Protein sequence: CASSQDARGRGYGYTF.

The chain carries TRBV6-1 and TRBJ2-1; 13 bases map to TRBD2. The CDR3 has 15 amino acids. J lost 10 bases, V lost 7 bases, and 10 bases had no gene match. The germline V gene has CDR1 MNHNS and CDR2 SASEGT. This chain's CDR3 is CASTSTSGRSGEQFF. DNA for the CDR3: TGTGCCAGCACTTCGACTAGCGGGAGGTCAGGAGAGCAGTTCTTC.

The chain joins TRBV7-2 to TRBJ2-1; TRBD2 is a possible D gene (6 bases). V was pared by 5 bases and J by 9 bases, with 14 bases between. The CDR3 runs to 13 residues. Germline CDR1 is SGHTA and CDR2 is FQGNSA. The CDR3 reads CASSPFIAAEQFF. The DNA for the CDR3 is TGTGCCAGCAGCCCGTTCATAGCGGCTGAGCAGTTCTTC.

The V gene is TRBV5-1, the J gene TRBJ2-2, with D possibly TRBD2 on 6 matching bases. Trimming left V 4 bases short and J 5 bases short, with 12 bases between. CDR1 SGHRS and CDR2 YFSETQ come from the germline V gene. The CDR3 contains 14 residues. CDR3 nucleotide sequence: TGCGCCAGCAGCAGAGATGGGGGGACCGGGGAGCTGTTTTTT. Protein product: CASSRDGGTGELFF.

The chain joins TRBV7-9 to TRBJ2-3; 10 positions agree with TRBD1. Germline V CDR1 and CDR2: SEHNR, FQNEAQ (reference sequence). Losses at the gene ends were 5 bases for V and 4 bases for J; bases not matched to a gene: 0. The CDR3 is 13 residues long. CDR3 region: CASSDRGPDTQYF. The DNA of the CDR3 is TGTGCCAGCAGCGACAGGGGGCCAGATACGCAGTATTTT. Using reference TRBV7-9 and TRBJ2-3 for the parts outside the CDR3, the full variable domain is DTGVSQNPRHKITKRGQNVTFRCDPISEHNRLYWYRQTLGQGPEFLTYFQNEAQLEKSRLLSDRFSAERPKGSFSTLEIQRTEQGDSAMYLCASSDRGPDTQYFGPGTRLTVL.

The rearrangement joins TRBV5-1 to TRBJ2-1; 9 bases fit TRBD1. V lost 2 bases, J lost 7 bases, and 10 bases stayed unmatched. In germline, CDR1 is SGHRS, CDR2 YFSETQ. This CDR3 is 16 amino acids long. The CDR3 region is CASSLPGTGIRNEQFF. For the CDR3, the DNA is TGCGCCAGCAGCTTACCCGGGACAGGGATAAGGAATGAGCAGTTCTTC.

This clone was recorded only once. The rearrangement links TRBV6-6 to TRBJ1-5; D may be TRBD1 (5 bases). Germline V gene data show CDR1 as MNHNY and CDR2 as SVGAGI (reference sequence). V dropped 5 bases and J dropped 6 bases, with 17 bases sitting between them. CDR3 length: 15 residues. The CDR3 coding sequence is TGTGCCAGCAGTCCGGGGGACGGGCCAGGTCAGCCCCAGCATTTT. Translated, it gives CASSPGDGPGQPQHF.